Presented here are 25 T cell receptor beta chains from one specimen sequenced in a study of T cells in Graves' hyperthyroidism and ophthalmopathy (dated by TCRdb to about 2019). Receptor libraries were prepared by multiplex PCR. These reads were obtained on an Illumina HiSeq 2000. The TCR beta CDR3 regions were amplified from RNA transcripts. A first-round RT-PCR of the TCR CDR3 used the HTBI primer set with the Qiagen OneStep RT-PCR kit. TCRdb reanalyzed the raw reads on its own, using fastp at Q25 for trimming and MiXCR for clone calling, and kept in-frame beta chains. Rows with a matching CDR3 protein are joined into one entry that keeps the most common DNA and genes. The sample table contains 700,000 or so distinct CDR3 sequences; only one count was recorded for about 17% of them. The biggest ten clones account for approximately 8.4% of the sample. The specimen sequenced was blood. The source is a man between 18 and 35 years old with Graves' hyperthyroidism.

This clonotype occurred a few times. The chain joins TRBV7-9 to TRBJ1-6, with TRBD1 identical over 9 bases. CDR1 SEHNR and CDR2 FQNEAQ come from the germline V gene (reference sequence). The J segment lost 10 bases and the V segment lost 5 bases, leaving 15 bases of the junction unmatched. The CDR3 spans 17 residues. The chain's CDR3 is CASSKGDRAQTTSPLHF. The CDR3 nucleotides read TGTGCCAGCAGCAAAGGGGACAGGGCTCAAACTACCTCACCCCTCCACTTT.

This clonotype showed up just a few times. The chain carries TRBV11-1 and TRBJ2-7; D is perhaps TRBD2 (6 bases). The CDR3 spans 15 residues. The V end was cut by 3 bases, the J end by 3 bases, with 15 bases between. Germline values: CDR1 SGHAT, CDR2 FQDESV (reference sequence). CDR3 loop: CASSFGGNTIYEQYF. The CDR3 DNA follows: TGTGCCAGCAGCTTCGGGGGAAATACTATCTACGAGCAGTACTTC.

This clonotype was detected ten times or more. The CDR3 DNA follows: TGTGCCAGCAGCTCGCTACTGGGACTACCGTCGCCAGATACGCAGTATTTT. This codes for CASSSLLGLPSPDTQYF. The chain carries TRBV7-2 and TRBJ2-3, with TRBD2 matching 7 bases. Trimming cost V 4 bases and J 4 bases; bases outside gene matches: 14. The V gene's germline CDR1 is SGHTA and CDR2 FQGNSA. There are 17 residues in the CDR3.

This clonotype occurred a few times. The chain joins TRBV28 to TRBJ1-4; possibly TRBD1 for D (5 bases). Germline lookup yields CDR1 MDHEN and CDR2 SYDVKM. The V end lost 5 bases, the J end lost 8 bases, and 18 bases lay between the germline ends. The CDR3 has 15 residues. CDR3 DNA sequence: TGTGCCAGCAGTCCACACACGGGGGGATGGGAAAAACTGTTTTTT. The encoded protein is CASSPHTGGWEKLFF.

This clonotype has a handful of counts. The V gene is TRBV14, the J gene TRBJ1-2, with D perhaps matching TRBD1 (5 bases). V was clipped by 5 bases and J by 5 bases, with 9 bases between them. Germline CDR1 and CDR2: SGHDN and FVKESK. The CDR3 is 12 amino acids. This chain's CDR3 is CASSGGWYGYTF. The CDR3 DNA reads TGTGCCAGCAGCGGGGGATGGTATGGCTACACCTTC.

The chain employs TRBV29-1 and TRBJ2-5; weak D call: TRBD2 (5 bases). V was trimmed by 1 base and J by 5 bases, leaving 14 bases between them. The length of the CDR3 is 14 residues. The V gene's germline CDR1 is SQVTM and CDR2 ANQGSEA. The CDR3 DNA sequence: TGCAGCGTTGAAGGTGCGGGCGGGCGGGAGACCCAGTACTTC. This codes for CSVEGAGGRETQYF.

The V call is TRBV7-6, the J call TRBJ2-7; D possibly corresponds to TRBD2 (6 bases). CDR1 and CDR2 from the germline V gene are SGHVS and FNYEAQ. V dropped 5 bases and J dropped 7 bases, with 21 bases sitting between them. The CDR3 extends over 15 amino acids. The CDR3 sequence is CASSPSAGIDLEQYF. CDR3 nucleotides: TGTGCCAGCAGCCCGTCGGCGGGAATTGACTTGGAGCAGTACTTC. Full variable domain (remainder filled in from reference TRBV7-6 and TRBJ2-7): GAGVSQSPRYKVTKRGQDVALRCDPISGHVSLYWYRQALGQGPEFLTYFNYEAQQDKSGLPNDRFSAERPEGSISTLTIQRTEQRDSAMYRCASSPSAGIDLEQYFGPGTRLTVT.

This chain uses TRBV30 with TRBJ1-4; 9 bases fit TRBD1. Germline lookup yields CDR1 GTSNPN and CDR2 SVGIG (reference sequence). V lost 1 base and J lost 7; bases outside the gene matches: 7. This CDR3 has 15 residues. The CDR3 loop is CAWSAWTGEGEKLFF. The CDR3 DNA sequence: TGTGCCTGGAGTGCCTGGACAGGGGAGGGTGAAAAACTGTTTTTT.

The chain recombines TRBV29-1 with TRBJ2-2, with 9 bases aligning to TRBD1. The CDR3 has 14 amino acids. V was pared by 5 bases and J by 5 bases, with 6 bases of the junction left unmatched. Germline CDR1 reads SQVTM; CDR2 reads ANQGSEA. CDR3 loop: CSVLGTGRTGELFF. CDR3 sequence (DNA): TGCAGCGTTTTGGGGACAGGGCGGACCGGGGAGCTGTTTTTT.

There are a few counts of this clonotype. This chain connects TRBV2 to TRBJ1-2; D unresolved. The CDR3 loop spans 15 amino acids. V dropped 8 bases and J dropped 4 bases, with 20 bases sitting between them. Germline CDR1 SNHLY, CDR2 FYNNEI. In DNA, the CDR3 is TGTGCCAGCGCCGAGGAGGCAAGTTCCGGCTATGGCTACACCTTC. It codes for CASAEEASSGYGYTF.

This clonotype has ten or more counts. This rearrangement joins TRBV7-9 to TRBJ2-2; the D gene could be TRBD1 or TRBD2 (5 bases each). The CDR3 is 17 amino acids. Trimming pared 3 bases from V and 0 bases from J, leaving 14 bases between. The V gene's germline CDR1 is SEHNR and CDR2 FQNEAQ (reference sequence). Here the CDR3 reads CASSFRRGTANTGELFF. The CDR3 DNA follows: TGTGCCAGCAGCTTTCGTCGAGGGACGGCGAACACCGGGGAGCTGTTTTTT. The full variable domain, completed using reference TRBV7-9 and TRBJ2-2, is DTGVSQNPRHKITKRGQNVTFRCDPISEHNRLYWYRQTLGQGPEFLTYFQNEAQLEKSRLLSDRFSAERPKGSFSTLEIQRTEQGDSAMYLCASSFRRGTANTGELFFGEGSRLTVL.

This clonotype was seen repeatedly, ten times or more. J is TRBJ2-7 and V is TRBV7-9, with 9 bases matching TRBD1. The CDR3 spans 17 residues. The germline V gene encodes CDR1 SEHNR and CDR2 FQNEAQ (reference sequence). V trimming: 5 bases; J trimming: 1 base; junction bases outside the gene matches: 12. As DNA, the CDR3 is TGTGCCAGCAGCACCCCGGGACAGGGCGGAAGGTCCTACGAGCAGTACTTC. Its protein is CASSTPGQGGRSYEQYF. Supplemented by reference TRBV7-9 and TRBJ2-7, the full variable domain reads DTGVSQNPRHKITKRGQNVTFRCDPISEHNRLYWYRQTLGQGPEFLTYFQNEAQLEKSRLLSDRFSAERPKGSFSTLEIQRTEQGDSAMYLCASSTPGQGGRSYEQYFGPGTRLTVT.

The chain combines TRBV27 with TRBJ2-2; TRBD2 aligns across 15 bases. The CDR3 is made up of 15 amino acids. Germline loops: CDR1 MNHEY, CDR2 SMNVEV (reference sequence). J was trimmed by 7 bases and V by 10 bases; bases with no gene match: 7. The CDR3 spells CATRGLAGGNGELFF. DNA of the CDR3: TGTGCCACTAGGGGACTAGCGGGAGGTAACGGGGAGCTGTTTTTT.

CDR3: CASSRWGLADRTDTQYF. CDR3 DNA: TGTGCCAGTAGTAGGTGGGGACTAGCGGACCGCACAGATACGCAGTATTTT. The chain is built from TRBV19 and TRBJ2-3, with 11 bases lining up with TRBD2. The germline gives CDR1 LNHDA, CDR2 SQIVND (reference sequence). V shed 4 bases and J 1 base; nucleotides not matched to a gene: 7. CDR3 length equals 17 residues.

This clonotype was seen ten or more times. The CDR3 is CASCGTATTTQYF. CDR3 DNA: TGTGCCAGTTGCGGGACAGCCACAACGACCCAGTACTTC. The V and J genes are TRBV7-8 and TRBJ2-5; maybe TRBD1 (7 bases). The V end lost 9 bases, the J end lost 7 bases, and 18 bases lay between the germline ends. Germline V gene lookup returns CDR1 SGHVS and CDR2 FQNEAQ. This CDR3 region has 13 residues.

This clonotype has a handful of counts. The chain's CDR3 is CASSFDPGTGWGYGYTF. CDR3 nucleotide sequence: TGTGCCAGCAGCTTCGATCCCGGGACAGGGTGGGGCTATGGCTACACCTTC. The V gene is TRBV11-2, the J gene TRBJ1-2; 9 bases are a match to TRBD1. Looked up from germline, CDR1 is SGHAT and CDR2 is FQNNGV. The CDR3 contains 17 residues. Germline trimming cut 3 bases from V and 4 bases from J; bases unmatched to any gene: 12.

This clonotype showed up many times. The rearrangement joins TRBV11-2 to TRBJ2-1, with 8 bases that match TRBD2. Germline CDR1 and CDR2: SGHAT and FQNNGV. The CDR3 runs 18 residues. The J segment lost 3 bases and the V segment lost 6 bases, leaving 16 bases of the junction unmatched. The DNA of the CDR3 is TGTGCCAGCAGACCCCAAAGGTCCACAGCGGGAGTCTACAATGAGCAGTTCTTC. It specifies CASRPQRSTAGVYNEQFF.

This clonotype was picked up many times. The V gene is TRBV12-3 or TRBV12-4, the J gene TRBJ2-7, with D perhaps matching TRBD2 (5 bases). The CDR3 covers 14 residues. V was shortened by 1 base and J by 2 bases, with 9 bases between the two germline ends. As DNA, the CDR3 is TGTGCCAGCAGTTTAGGGCGGGTCCCCTACGAGCAGTACTTC. As protein: CASSLGRVPYEQYF.

In its sample, this clonotype was seen many times. The V call is TRBV2, the J call TRBJ2-7, with D perhaps matching TRBD1 or TRBD2 (6 bases each). Germline V gene lookup returns CDR1 SNHLY and CDR2 FYNNEI. The CDR3 is 12 residues long. Trimming left V 3 bases short and J 7 bases short, with 10 bases between. The CDR3 DNA follows: TGTGCCAGCAGTGAGGGGGCGGGGGAGCAGTACTTC. Translated, it gives CASSEGAGEQYF.

V is TRBV12-3 or TRBV12-4 and J is TRBJ1-1, with D perhaps matching TRBD1 (5 bases). The V end lost 6 bases, the J end lost 4 bases, and 12 bases lay between the germline ends. This CDR3 comprises 13 residues. CDR3 DNA: TGTGCCAGCAGGCGCAGGGTGGCCACTGAAGCTTTCTTT. Translating gives CASRRRVATEAFF.

Concerning this clonotype: A much larger clone lies one base from this, so it may be a read error. This chain uses TRBV28 with TRBJ1-1, with 7 bases fitting TRBD1. Trimming at V came to 7 bases and at J to 7 bases, leaving 6 bases not matched to a gene. CDR1 MDHEN and CDR2 SYDVKM come from the germline V gene. The CDR3 sequence is 12 residues long. CDR3 coding DNA: TGTGCCAGCATTTCCGACAGGGATGAAGCTTTCTTT. Amino acids: CASISDRDEAFF. Supplemented by reference TRBV28 and TRBJ1-1, the full variable domain reads DVKVTQSSRYLVKRTGEKVFLECVQDMDHENMFWYRQDPGLGLRLIYFSYDVKMKEKGDIPEGYSVSREKKERFSLILESASTNQTSMYLCASISDRDEAFFGQGTRLTVV.

Concerning this clonotype itself: An end of the junction does not agree with germline; a read error may underlie this. The chain employs TRBV7-7 and TRBJ1-1, with D tentatively TRBD1 (6 bases). Germline CDR1 SSHAT, CDR2 FNYEAQ (reference sequence). CDR3 size: 17 residues. The CDR3 DNA is TGTGCTAGCAGCTTGGCGACAGGAGACCCCCAGAACACTGAAGCTTTCTTT. This gives the protein CASSLATGDPQNTEAFF.

This clonotype was counted ten times or more. The V and J genes are TRBV7-2 and TRBJ2-5; the D is unclear. V was trimmed by 1 base and J by 7 bases, leaving 16 bases between them. The V gene's germline CDR1 is SGHTA and CDR2 FQGNSA. This CDR3 spans 15 amino acids. The chain's CDR3 is CASSLGGVVLGTQYF. CDR3 in DNA: TGTGCCAGCAGCTTAGGTGGGGTTGTCTTGGGGACCCAGTACTTC. The entire variable domain, with the rest obtained from reference TRBV7-2 and TRBJ2-5, is as follows: GAGVSQSPSNKVTEKGKDVELRCDPISGHTALYWYRQSLGQGLEFLIYFQGNSAPDKSGLPSDRFSAERTGGSVSTLTIQRTQQEDSAVYLCASSLGGVVLGTQYFGPGTRLLVL.

This clonotype has just a few counts. The junction departs from germline at one end; a sequencing error may be responsible. This rearrangement joins TRBV28 to TRBJ1-4, with 7 bases fitting TRBD1. Germline V lookup: CDR1 MDHEN, CDR2 SYDVKM. CDR3 size: 13 residues. CDR3 protein: CASRQGGGEKLCF. In DNA, the CDR3 is TGTGCCAGCCGACAGGGCGGGGGTGAAAAACTGTGTTTT.

This clonotype was counted between two and nine times. The chain employs TRBV6-5 and TRBJ2-7; TRBD1 agrees at 9 bases. J gave up 1 base and V 7 bases, and 11 bases lay outside the gene matches. The CDR3 is made up of 16 amino acids. Germline values: CDR1 MNHEY, CDR2 SVGAGI. The chain's CDR3 is CASNYYSGTGSYEQYF. The CDR3 nucleotides read TGTGCCAGCAACTACTATTCCGGGACAGGGTCCTACGAGCAGTACTTC.